This T cell receptor (beta chain) came from a study of OX40 agonist ivuxolimab in advanced cancers. On this clone itself: The antigen remains unidentified.

Measured with immunoSEQ multiplex PCR; TCRdb has only the in-frame clones, and not every one. The sample lists some 58,000 clones; more than 75% were seen once. The CDR3 is 15 residues long. With 0 bases removed from V and 2 bases from J, the gap between germline ends came to 12 bases. Germline V gene sequence: CDR1 SGHKS, CDR2 YYEKEE (reference sequence). Findings and limits, study-wide: Low normalized T-cell clonal expansion also characterized some of the nonresponders.

V is TRBV5-5 and J is TRBJ2-7; D gene unclear. The source is an adult with an advanced solid tumor such as melanoma, head and neck, liver or kidney cancer. The sample here was CD4+ or CD8+ T cells sorted from blood, taken in a trial of the OX40 agonist ivuxolimab. The CDR3, as DNA: TGTGCCAGCAGCTTGGTTGTTAGCAATACCTACGAGCAGTACTTC. This codes for CASSLVVSNTYEQYF. The variable domain in full, with the rest retrieved from reference TRBV5-5 and TRBJ2-7, is DAGVTQSPTHLIKTRGQQVTLRCSPISGHKSVSWYQQVLGQGPQFIFQYYEKEERGRGNFPDRFSARQFPNYSSELNVNALLLGDSALYLCASSLVVSNTYEQYFGPGTRLTVT.